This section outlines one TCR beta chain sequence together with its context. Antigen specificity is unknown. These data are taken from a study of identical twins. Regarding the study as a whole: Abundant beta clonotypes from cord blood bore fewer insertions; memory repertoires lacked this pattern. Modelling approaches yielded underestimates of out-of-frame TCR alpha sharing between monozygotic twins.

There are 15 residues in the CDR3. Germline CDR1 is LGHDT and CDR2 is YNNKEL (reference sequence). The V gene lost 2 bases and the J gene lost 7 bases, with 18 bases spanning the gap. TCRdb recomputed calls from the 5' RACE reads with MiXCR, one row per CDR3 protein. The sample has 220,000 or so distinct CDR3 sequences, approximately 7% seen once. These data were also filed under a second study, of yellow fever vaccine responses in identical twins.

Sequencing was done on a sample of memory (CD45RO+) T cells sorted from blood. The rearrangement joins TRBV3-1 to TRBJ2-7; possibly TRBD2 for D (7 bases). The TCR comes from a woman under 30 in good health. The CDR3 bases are TGTGCCAGCAGCCAAAGGGGGGAGGGACCGGGAGAGCAGTACTTC. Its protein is CASSQRGEGPGEQYF.